The text below deals with one TCR beta chain. This sample is drawn from a study of T cell changes during pregnancy in multiple sclerosis. Clones were sequenced by immunoSEQ multiplex PCR, and TCRdb holds only the in-frame ones, with some missing. The sample lists around 64,000 clones, about 90% seen once, with under 0.3% in the top ten. The CDR3 length is 15 residues. V was clipped by 0 bases and J by 9 bases; unmatched bases: 3. Germline V lookup: CDR1 SGHRS, CDR2 YFSETQ. This clonotype was obtained from a female donor with multiple sclerosis, enrolled in a pregnancy study. The chain has TRBV5-1 and TRBJ1-6; 10 bases agree with TRBD1. Specimen: CD4+ T cells from peripheral blood mononuclear cells, collected after pregnancy. The CDR3: CASSLGTGGSSPLHF. The CDR3 coding sequence is TGCGCCAGCAGCTTGGGGACAGGGGGGAGTTCACCCCTCCACTTT.